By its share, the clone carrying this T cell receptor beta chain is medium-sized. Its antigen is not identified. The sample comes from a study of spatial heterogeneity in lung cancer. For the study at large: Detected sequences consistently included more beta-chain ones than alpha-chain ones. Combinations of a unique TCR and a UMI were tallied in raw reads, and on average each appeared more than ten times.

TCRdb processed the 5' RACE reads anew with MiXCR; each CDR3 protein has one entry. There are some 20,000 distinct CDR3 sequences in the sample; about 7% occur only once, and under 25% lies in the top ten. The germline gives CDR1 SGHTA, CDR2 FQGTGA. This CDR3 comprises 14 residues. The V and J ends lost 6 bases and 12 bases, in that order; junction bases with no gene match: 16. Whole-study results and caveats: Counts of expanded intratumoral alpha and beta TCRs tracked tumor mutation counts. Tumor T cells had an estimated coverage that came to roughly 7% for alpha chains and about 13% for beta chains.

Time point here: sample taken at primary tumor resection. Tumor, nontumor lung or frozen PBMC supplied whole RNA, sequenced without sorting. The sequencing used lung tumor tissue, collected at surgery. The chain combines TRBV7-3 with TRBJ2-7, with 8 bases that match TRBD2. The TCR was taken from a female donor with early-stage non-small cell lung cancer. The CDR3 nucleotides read TGTGCCAGCAGTCCCAACGGGAGCGGGGGCCCGCGGTACTTC. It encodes CASSPNGSGGPRYF. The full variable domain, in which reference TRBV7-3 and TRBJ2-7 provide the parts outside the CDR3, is GAGVSQTPSNKVTEKGKYVELRCDPISGHTALYWYRQSLGQGPEFLIYFQGTGAADDSGLPNDRFFAVRPEGSVSTLKIQRTERGDSAVYLCASSPNGSGGPRYFGPGTRLTVT.